This T cell receptor beta chain was retrieved from a study of blood T cell repertoires in COVID-19. Across the whole study: Whether acute or convalescent, the COVID-19 samples came from the United States, Italy and Spain.

In the original processing: Using reference gene primer amplification, nucleated cell counts were estimated. Sequencing was performed with immunoSEQ multiplex PCR; in TCRdb, only in-frame clones are kept and a portion is missing. V and J calls and clone size are given by that table; D and trimming were obtained from the DNA. The sample gives some 150,000 clones, about 91% of which show up once; over 0.85% is in the top ten. This CDR3 has 16 residues. CDR1 SGDLS and CDR2 YYNGEE come from the germline V gene. After removal of 0 bases from V and 4 bases from J, the junction contained 2 bases not matched to a gene.

The chain employs TRBV9 and TRBJ2-1, with 12 bases matching TRBD2. This clonotype originated in a woman aged 50 to 65 with acute or convalescent COVID-19. The specimen sequenced was peripheral blood. The CDR3 coding sequence is TGTGCCAGCAGCGTAGAACTAGCGGGGGGATACAATGAGCAGTTCTTC. Amino acids: CASSVELAGGYNEQFF.